Below are 13 T cell receptor beta chains sequenced from a single sample in a study of cytomegalovirus exposure and HLA in healthy donors. Primers included in the PCR were 60 Vbeta and 13 Jbeta primers. Method: immunoSEQ multiplex PCR; TCRdb's copy keeps in-frame clones and lacks some. The profile shows about 120,000 clones, 9.5% of them singletons. The sequencing sample was made of PBMCs. Receptors originate from a man aged 25-40 years in good health and CMV-seronegative.

There are a few counts of this clone. This sequence joins TRBV5-1 and TRBJ1-1; D may be TRBD1 (5 bases). This CDR3 is built from 15 residues. Germline loops: CDR1 SGHRS, CDR2 YFSETQ. With 0 bases removed from V and 3 bases from J, the gap between germline ends came to 12 bases. CDR3 sequence (DNA): TGCGCCAGCAGCTTGGTGGGGGGAAGGGACACTGAAGCTTTCTTT. Residues: CASSLVGGRDTEAFF.

The genes are TRBV6-5 and TRBJ1-3; D gene uncertain. CDR1 is MNHEY, CDR2 SVGAGI, per germline. This CDR3 is built from 14 residues. Trimming left V 6 bases short and J 1 base short, with 10 bases between. CDR3 sequence: CASRTERSGNTIYF. CDR3 DNA sequence: TGTGCCAGCAGAACAGAGAGATCTGGAAACACCATATATTTT.

This clone was seen a handful of times. V gene TRBV5-4 combines with J gene TRBJ1-1, with a possible D match to TRBD1 (5 bases). CDR1 is SGHNT, CDR2 YYREEE, per germline (reference sequence). Trimming left V 4 bases short and J 4 bases short, with 17 bases between. The CDR3 has 15 residues. The CDR3 spells CASSTGGAGGTEAFF. For the CDR3, the DNA is TGTGCCAGCAGCACTGGCGGGGCGGGGGGCACTGAAGCTTTCTTT.

The sample holds a few counts of this clone. The V gene is TRBV10-1, the J gene TRBJ2-7; 7 bases line up with TRBD1. The CDR3 spans 13 residues. Germline V gives CDR1 WNHNN, CDR2 SYGVQD (reference sequence). J was trimmed by 1 base and V by 6 bases; bases with no gene match: 3. The CDR3 protein is CASSGRGSYEQYF. In DNA form, the CDR3 reads TGCGCCAGCAGCGGCAGGGGGTCCTACGAGCAGTACTTC.

This clone occurred a few times. V is TRBV10-3 and J is TRBJ2-2; D uncertain. The CDR3 has 16 amino acids. Germline values: CDR1 ENHRY, CDR2 SYGVKD. V lost 4 bases to trimming and J lost 3 bases, with 15 bases between them. CDR3 loop: CAISALIGLDTGELFF. The CDR3 DNA reads TGTGCCATCAGTGCACTCATTGGGCTGGACACCGGGGAGCTGTTTTTT.

This clone was found a few times. The rearrangement joins TRBV10-3 to TRBJ2-3; 14 bases agree with TRBD2. The CDR3 contains 16 residues. Germline V CDR1 and CDR2: ENHRY, SYGVKD. V gave up 10 bases and J gave up 6 bases; unmatched junction bases: 12. The CDR3 DNA reads TGTGCCACCGAACGACTAGCGGGGGGGGGATCGGATACGCAGTATTTT. This translates into CATERLAGGGSDTQYF.

This clone was seen a few times. This chain links TRBV28 with TRBJ2-2; 7 bases agree with TRBD1. The trim removed 8 bases at V and 6 bases at J, leaving 18 bases unmatched. Germline V lookup: CDR1 MDHEN, CDR2 SYDVKM. CDR3 size: 17 residues. CDR3 coding DNA: TGTGCCAGCGTTACCTTCCGGGGCAGGGGGATCGCCGGGGAGCTGTTTTTT. Protein product: CASVTFRGRGIAGELFF.

This clone was detected a few times. This chain joins TRBV6-5 and TRBJ2-7; D possibly corresponds to TRBD2 (5 bases). The CDR3 sequence is 13 residues long. The V end lost 6 bases, the J end lost 3 bases, and 12 bases lay between the germline ends. Germline loops: CDR1 MNHEY, CDR2 SVGAGI. The CDR3 bases are TGTGCCAGCAGCCCCGGACTGATCTACGAGCAGTACTTC. Translating gives CASSPGLIYEQYF.

This clone occurred a few times. The chain has TRBV19 and TRBJ2-3; 7 bases map to TRBD2. The CDR3 extends over 18 amino acids. Losses at the gene ends were 5 bases for V and 3 bases for J; bases not matched to a gene: 17. From germline, CDR1 is LNHDA and CDR2 SQIVND (reference sequence). The CDR3: CASSLTAGSNIRTDTQYF. The CDR3 region has the DNA TGTGCCAGTAGTCTCACAGCGGGGTCCAATATAAGGACAGATACGCAGTATTTT.

The chain couples TRBV5-1 to TRBJ2-3; 7 nucleotides align to TRBD2. The CDR3 loop spans 15 amino acids. Germline CDR1 SGHRS, CDR2 YFSETQ. J lost 2 bases, V lost 4 bases, and 7 bases had no gene match. This CDR3 reads CASSPAAGPTDTQYF. The CDR3 bases are TGCGCCAGCAGCCCGGCAGCGGGGCCCACAGATACGCAGTATTTT.

The V and J genes are TRBV10-3 and TRBJ1-1; TRBD1 aligns across 7 bases. There are 13 residues in the CDR3. J was trimmed by 3 bases and V by 4 bases; bases with no gene match: 2. CDR1 is ENHRY, CDR2 SYGVKD, per germline. CDR3 bases: TGTGCCATCAGTGGTACAGGGGACACTGAAGCTTTCTTT. This codes for CAISGTGDTEAFF.

The chain employs TRBV9 and TRBJ2-7; TRBD1 agrees at 8 bases. There are 15 residues in the CDR3. J gave up 3 bases and V 0 bases, and 5 bases lay outside the gene matches. CDR1 SGDLS and CDR2 YYNGEE come from the germline V gene. CDR3 coding DNA: TGTGCCAGCAGCGTAGCCGGGACAGGCAACTACGAGCAGTACTTC. As protein: CASSVAGTGNYEQYF.

The chain has TRBV4-1 and TRBJ1-1, with TRBD1 matching 11 bases. Germline trimming cut 7 bases from V and 7 bases from J; bases unmatched to any gene: 8. The CDR3 extends over 14 amino acids. CDR1 is MGHRA and CDR2 is YSYEKL in the germline V gene. CDR3 sequence (DNA): TGCGCCAGCAAGGACAGGGGGCTGCGGGGTGAAGCTTTCTTT. It translates to CASKDRGLRGEAFF.